Presented here are 8 T cell receptor beta chains from one specimen sequenced in a study of blood T cell repertoires in COVID-19. Measured with immunoSEQ multiplex PCR; TCRdb has only the in-frame clones, and not every one. The table records 250,000 to 350,000 clones, around 87% of them present only once. The sequencing input was peripheral blood. These receptors were obtained from a woman in her 30s who had recovered from COVID-19.

The V gene is TRBV27, the J gene TRBJ1-2, with D perhaps matching TRBD1 (5 bases). This CDR3 contains 14 residues. Trimming stripped 5 bases from V and 4 bases from J, with 14 bases between. The germline CDR1 and CDR2 sequences are MNHEY and SMNVEV (reference sequence). CDR3 DNA: TGTGCCAGCAGTCGGATGGACACTCCCTATGGCTACACCTTC. It encodes CASSRMDTPYGYTF.

The chain uses TRBV18 and TRBJ2-7; 10 nucleotides agree with TRBD1. The germline V gene encodes CDR1 KGHSH and CDR2 LQKENI. The V and J ends lost 2 bases and 5 bases, in that order; junction bases with no gene match: 9. The length of the CDR3 is 16 residues. CDR3 in amino acids: CASSPTAGTGADEQYF. Written as DNA, the CDR3 is TGTGCCAGCTCACCAACAGCCGGGACAGGGGCTGACGAGCAGTACTTC.

As DNA, the CDR3 is TGTGCCAGCAACTACGAGACAGGGGTCATCTACGAGCAGTACTTC. It codes for CASNYETGVIYEQYF. The chain employs TRBV5-6 and TRBJ2-7; 8 bases align to TRBD1. The germline gives CDR1 SGHDT, CDR2 YYEEEE. This CDR3 comprises 15 residues. The junction had 11 bases not matched to a gene; V was cut back by 6 bases and J by 3 bases.

This sequence joins TRBV6-5 and TRBJ2-7; D is possibly TRBD1 (5 bases). Trimming removed 4 bases from V and 5 bases from J, with 18 bases in between. The CDR3 spans 15 residues. Germline CDR1 reads MNHEY; CDR2 reads SVGAGI. CDR3 DNA: TGTGCCAGCAGTTCCGCGGCAGGGCCCCTCGACGAGCAGTACTTC. Amino acid sequence: CASSSAAGPLDEQYF.

The chain couples TRBV29-1 to TRBJ2-1; 7 bases are a match to TRBD1. After removal of 4 bases from V and 9 bases from J, the junction contained 9 bases not matched to a gene. CDR3 size: 13 residues. Germline V gives CDR1 SQVTM, CDR2 ANQGSEA. For the CDR3, the DNA is TGCAGCGTTGGTACAGGGGCCCCGGGTGAGCAGTTCTTC. Amino acid sequence: CSVGTGAPGEQFF.

This clone appeared a few times. This chain uses TRBV11-1 with TRBJ1-2; 7 nucleotides align to TRBD1. From germline, CDR1 is SGHAT and CDR2 FQDESV (reference sequence). The trim removed 5 bases at V and 5 bases at J, leaving 8 bases unmatched. The CDR3 is 14 residues long. The CDR3 loop reads CASSRTGTAYGYTF. For the CDR3, the DNA is TGTGCCAGCAGCCGGACCGGGACAGCTTATGGCTACACCTTC.

The rearrangement joins TRBV28 to TRBJ1-3; 9 bases are shared with TRBD1. V shed 4 bases, J shed 2 bases, and the junction held 6 bases outside the gene matches. The CDR3 consists of 16 residues. CDR1 and CDR2 from the germline V gene are MDHEN and SYDVKM. CDR3 in DNA: TGTGCCAGCAGTTCCGGGACAGGGAAGGCTGGAAACACCATATATTTT. It encodes CASSSGTGKAGNTIYF.

The CDR3 bases are TGTGCCAGCAGTGAAGGGTCGGGAAATCAGCCCCAGCATTTT. This sequence encodes CASSEGSGNQPQHF. The gene calls are TRBV6-1 and TRBJ1-5; D remains unclear. The CDR3 is 14 residues long. CDR1 is MNHNS and CDR2 is SASEGT in the germline V gene. Between the trimmed V and J ends, which lost 1 base and 4 bases, there was a span of 8 bases.